These 30 T cell receptor beta chains originate from one sample sequenced in a study of blood T cell repertoires in COVID-19 (dated by TCRdb to 2020 to 2021). Preparation of the library involved the immunoSEQ multiplex PCR assay. TCRdb took this table from immuneACCESS and kept in-frame rearrangements with V and J called. Such tables lack part of the clones; where checked against another copy, unresolved V genes explain under half of the gap, and the rest is unexplained. The sample has 150,000 to 200,000 clones on record, 75% to 90% of them singletons. The top ten clones comprise over 10% of the sample. Sequencing input: PBMCs or T cells enriched from blood (not recorded which). Receptor source: a woman aged 60-75 years who had recovered from COVID-19.

The chain recombines TRBV12-3 or TRBV12-4 with TRBJ2-7; no firm D call. The CDR3 runs to 12 residues. The V and J ends lost 3 bases and 3 bases respectively, with 6 bases between them. CDR3 bases: TGTGCCAGCAGTTTTTCAGTCTACGAGCAGTACTTC. Protein: CASSFSVYEQYF.

This clone was detected once. CDR3 nucleotide sequence: TGTGCCAGCAGCCCCACGGGCAGGGGGGACACTGAAGCTTTCTTT. As protein: CASSPTGRGDTEAFF. The rearrangement links TRBV5-4 to TRBJ1-1; 7 bases are a match to TRBD1. The germline gives CDR1 SGHNT, CDR2 YYREEE (reference sequence). V lost 4 bases and J lost 3; bases outside the gene matches: 9. There are 15 residues in the CDR3.

The chain has TRBV2 and TRBJ1-6; possible D gene TRBD1, 6 bases. Between the trimmed V and J ends, which lost 6 bases and 7 bases, there was a span of 13 bases. Per germline, CDR1 SNHLY and CDR2 FYNNEI. The CDR3 has 14 residues. CDR3 sequence: CASSGGLKNSPLHF. The DNA for the CDR3 is TGTGCCAGCAGCGGGGGGCTTAAAAATTCACCCCTCCACTTT. Based on the CDR3 plus reference TRBV2 and TRBJ1-6, the full variable domain is EPEVTQTPSHQVTQMGQEVILRCVPISNHLYFYWYRQILGQKVEFLVSFYNNEISEKSEIFDDQFSVERPDGSNFTLKIRSTKLEDSAMYFCASSGGLKNSPLHFGNGTRLTVT.

This clone was observed once. The gene calls are TRBV11-2 and TRBJ1-4; D unclear. CDR3 size: 17 residues. V shed 5 bases and J shed 4 bases, with 20 bases lying between them. The V gene's germline CDR1 is SGHAT and CDR2 FQNNGV. This CDR3 reads CASSLLVRARDNEKLFF. DNA of the CDR3: TGTGCCAGCAGCCTATTAGTGCGGGCCCGGGATAATGAAAAACTGTTTTTT.

V and J are TRBV2 and TRBJ1-2, with 9 positions matching TRBD1. Germline-derived CDR1 and CDR2 are SNHLY and FYNNEI. J lost 5 bases, V lost 6 bases, and 10 bases had no gene match. The CDR3 runs to 15 residues. The CDR3 nucleotides are TGTGCCAGCAGCCCCGGGACAGGGTCATATTATGGCTACACCTTC. This sequence encodes CASSPGTGSYYGYTF. The variable domain in full, completed from reference TRBV2 and TRBJ1-2, reads EPEVTQTPSHQVTQMGQEVILRCVPISNHLYFYWYRQILGQKVEFLVSFYNNEISEKSEIFDDQFSVERPDGSNFTLKIRSTKLEDSAMYFCASSPGTGSYYGYTFGSGTRLTVV.

CDR3 bases: TGTGCCAGCAGCGAGGGAATCAACCAGCCCCAGCATTTT. This codes for CASSEGINQPQHF. The chain links TRBV7-3 to TRBJ1-5; unclear D gene. From germline, CDR1 is SGHTA and CDR2 FQGTGA. V was cut by 5 bases and J by 7 bases, with 12 bases left in between. There are 13 residues in the CDR3.

The gene calls are TRBV4-1 and TRBJ2-7; 8 bases match TRBD1. J gave up 2 bases and V 2 bases, and 8 bases lay outside the gene matches. Germline lookup yields CDR1 MGHRA and CDR2 YSYEKL. The CDR3 extends over 16 amino acids. As DNA, the CDR3 is TGCGCCAGCAGCCAACTTAACAGGGGGAAGGCCTACGAGCAGTACTTC. Translation: CASSQLNRGKAYEQYF.

The rearrangement uses TRBV11-2 and TRBJ2-2, with D perhaps matching TRBD1 (6 bases). The CDR3 runs 16 residues. Looked up from germline, CDR1 is SGHAT and CDR2 is FQNNGV. The V end was cut by 1 base, the J end by 7 bases, with 16 bases between. The CDR3 bases are TGTGCCAGCAGCTTAGCAGGGACAAGACGGGTCGGGGAGCTGTTTTTT. This encodes CASSLAGTRRVGELFF.

The CDR3 sequence is CASRDRTYEQYF. The CDR3 region has the DNA TGTGCCAGCCGGGACAGGACGTACGAGCAGTACTTC. The chain is built from TRBV6-5 and TRBJ2-7; 8 positions match TRBD1. Trimming at V came to 8 bases and at J to 4 bases, leaving 4 bases not matched to a gene. Germline CDR1 is MNHEY and CDR2 is SVGAGI. The CDR3 covers 12 residues.

The chain has TRBV28 and TRBJ2-6, with 7 bases identical to TRBD1. V trimming: 4 bases; J trimming: 0 bases; junction bases outside the gene matches: 6. Germline-derived CDR1 and CDR2 are MDHEN and SYDVKM. The CDR3 loop spans 17 amino acids. The CDR3: CASSSGQRISGANVLTF. The CDR3 DNA reads TGTGCCAGCAGTTCGGGACAGAGAATCTCTGGGGCCAACGTCCTGACTTTC.

This clone was detected a few times. The genes are TRBV29-1 and TRBJ2-1; TRBD2 matches 12 bases. The germline V gene encodes CDR1 SQVTM and CDR2 ANQGSEA. The CDR3 totals 14 residues. V trimming: 2 bases; J trimming: 4 bases; junction bases outside the gene matches: 0. CDR3 sequence reads: CSVELAGGYNEQFF. As DNA, the CDR3 is TGCAGCGTTGAACTAGCGGGGGGGTACAATGAGCAGTTCTTC.

The chain joins TRBV5-4 to TRBJ2-1; 8 positions agree with TRBD1. Germline CDR1 SGHNT, CDR2 YYREEE (reference sequence). V gave up 4 bases and J gave up 5 bases; unmatched junction bases: 2. This CDR3 comprises 13 residues. The CDR3: CASSPDRDNEQFF. The CDR3 DNA sequence: TGTGCCAGCAGCCCGGACAGGGACAATGAGCAGTTCTTC.

V gene TRBV5-1 combines with J gene TRBJ1-1; 8 bases are a match to TRBD1. V dropped 4 bases and J dropped 5; count of bases not matched to a gene: 7. Germline CDR1 is SGHRS and CDR2 is YFSETQ. The CDR3 is made up of 14 amino acids. DNA for the CDR3: TGCGCCAGCAGCGCACAGGGACAGGAGACTGAAGCTTTCTTT. It specifies CASSAQGQETEAFF.

This chain links TRBV28 with TRBJ2-7; 8 positions agree with TRBD1. V trimming: 6 bases; J trimming: 7 bases; junction bases outside the gene matches: 17. CDR1 is MDHEN and CDR2 is SYDVKM in the germline V gene. The CDR3 is made up of 16 amino acids. CDR3 loop: CASRAPGTGFFGEQYF. The CDR3 bases are TGTGCCAGCAGGGCGCCCGGGACAGGATTTTTTGGTGAGCAGTACTTC. The complete variable domain, with remaining parts taken from reference TRBV28 and TRBJ2-7, reads DVKVTQSSRYLVKRTGEKVFLECVQDMDHENMFWYRQDPGLGLRLIYFSYDVKMKEKGDIPEGYSVSREKKERFSLILESASTNQTSMYLCASRAPGTGFFGEQYFGPGTRLTVT.

The gene calls are TRBV7-9 and TRBJ1-2; TRBD1 aligns across 8 bases. This CDR3 comprises 15 residues. J was trimmed by 7 bases and V by 3 bases; bases with no gene match: 10. CDR1 and CDR2 from the germline V gene are SEHNR and FQNEAQ (reference sequence). As DNA, the CDR3 is TGTGCCAGCAGCTTTCCTCCAGGGGGCGCGACTGGCTACACCTTC. Translating it yields CASSFPPGGATGYTF.

This chain links TRBV10-3 with TRBJ1-5, with 7 positions matching TRBD1. This CDR3 is 15 amino acids long. From germline, CDR1 is ENHRY and CDR2 SYGVKD. V trimming: 3 bases; J trimming: 3 bases; junction bases outside the gene matches: 5. The CDR3 DNA sequence: TGTGCCATCAGTGACGGCAGGGGGGTCAATCAGCCCCAGCATTTT. Protein sequence: CAISDGRGVNQPQHF.

The genes are TRBV11-2 and TRBJ2-1, with 7 bases that match TRBD2. Germline V gives CDR1 SGHAT, CDR2 FQNNGV. The CDR3 has 15 residues. The V gene end was trimmed by 6 bases and the J gene end by 3 bases; junction bases not matched to a gene: 8. CDR3 sequence (DNA): TGTGCCAGCAGGGAACAGCGGGGCCGCTACAATGAGCAGTTCTTC. It yields the protein CASREQRGRYNEQFF.

This clone was picked up a small number of times. This chain links TRBV5-1 with TRBJ2-7; no clear D gene. Trimming left V 4 bases short and J 1 base short, with 12 bases between. Germline lookup yields CDR1 SGHRS and CDR2 YFSETQ. The length of the CDR3 is 14 residues. In DNA, the CDR3 is TGCGCCAGCAGCCTGAATGGCAATTCCTACGAGCAGTACTTC. Translation gives CASSLNGNSYEQYF.

The chain uses TRBV5-6 and TRBJ1-1; D not resolved. Germline V lookup: CDR1 SGHDT, CDR2 YYEEEE. V was clipped by 4 bases and J by 5 bases, with 6 bases between them. The CDR3 is made up of 11 amino acids. CDR3 nucleotide sequence: TGTGCCAGCAGCAGGAGTACTGAAGCTTTCTTT. Its translation is CASSRSTEAFF.

This chain uses TRBV7-2 with TRBJ2-7, with 11 bases fitting TRBD2. J was trimmed by 1 base and V by 5 bases; bases with no gene match: 4. The germline V gene has CDR1 SGHTA and CDR2 FQGNSA. There are 15 residues in the CDR3. Here the CDR3 reads CASSTRLAGSYEQYF. The CDR3 DNA reads as TGTGCCAGCAGCACTCGACTAGCGGGGTCCTACGAGCAGTACTTC.

The chain is built from TRBV28 and TRBJ2-2, with a tentative D call TRBD2 (6 bases). Germline-derived CDR1 and CDR2 are MDHEN and SYDVKM. Trimming took off 6 bases at V and 8 bases at J, with 19 bases between the two ends. CDR3 length equals 15 residues. CDR3 sequence: CASRSLGLGLGELFF. In nucleotides, the CDR3 is TGTGCCAGCAGGAGCCTGGGACTCGGCCTGGGGGAGCTGTTTTTT.

This clone has a count of ten or more. CDR3 loop: CASSMEDGLSPLHF. The DNA of the CDR3 is TGTGCCAGTAGTATGGAGGACGGTTTGTCACCCCTCCACTTT. The chain links TRBV19 to TRBJ1-6; D gene ambiguous. The CDR3 is 14 residues long. V lost 3 bases and J 10 bases, leaving 13 bases between the germline ends. Germline CDR1 and CDR2: LNHDA and SQIVND (reference sequence).

The genes are TRBV30 and TRBJ2-7; D may be TRBD2 (6 bases). This CDR3 has 14 residues. V shed 3 bases and J shed 1 base, with 13 bases lying between them. Germline V gene lookup returns CDR1 GTSNPN and CDR2 SVGIG (reference sequence). DNA for the CDR3: TGTGCCTGGAGAGGGGCTAGCGTTTCCTACGAGCAGTACTTC. Translating it yields CAWRGASVSYEQYF.

This rearrangement joins TRBV6-5 to TRBJ1-3; D ambiguous. The CDR3 runs to 15 residues. Germline lookup yields CDR1 MNHEY and CDR2 SVGAGI. V was shortened by 6 bases and J by 0 bases, with 12 bases between the two germline ends. For the CDR3, the DNA is TGTGCCAGCAGACCCGCGGGGAGCTCTGGAAACACCATATATTTT. This sequence encodes CASRPAGSSGNTIYF.

The chain couples TRBV10-2 to TRBJ1-2, with TRBD1 matching 8 bases. CDR3 length: 12 amino acids. Germline values: CDR1 WSHSY, CDR2 SAAADI. J was trimmed by 9 bases and V by 6 bases; bases with no gene match: 6. The CDR3 nucleotides are TGCGCCAGCAGCGACCGACAGGGGAGCTACACCTTC. It codes for CASSDRQGSYTF.

The chain uses TRBV29-1 and TRBJ2-7, with D perhaps TRBD1 (6 bases). Trimming removed 7 bases from V and 5 bases from J, with 18 bases in between. The germline gives CDR1 SQVTM, CDR2 ANQGSEA. The CDR3 extends over 13 amino acids. CDR3 sequence reads: CSAEAGVLDEQYF. The CDR3 coding sequence is TGCAGCGCAGAGGCAGGGGTTCTAGACGAGCAGTACTTC.

This clone was picked up a small number of times. V and J are TRBV21-1 and TRBJ1-5; TRBD1 was called by the table and not checked on the DNA. TRBV21-1 is deemed a pseudogene. The CDR3 contains 15 residues. Here the CDR3 DNA reads TGTGCCAGCAGCGACCCGACAGGGACGTCTCAGCCCCAGCATTTT. As protein: CASSDPTGTSQPQHF.

The rearrangement links TRBV11-3 to TRBJ2-2; the match to TRBD2 covers 9 bases. CDR3 length: 15 amino acids. V shed 1 base, J shed 6 bases, and the junction held 3 bases outside the gene matches. Germline loops: CDR1 SGHNT, CDR2 YENEEA. DNA for the CDR3: TGTGCCAGCAGCTTAGGCCTAGCGGGGTCCGGGGAGCTGTTTTTT. Translating it yields CASSLGLAGSGELFF.

J is TRBJ1-2 and V is TRBV18; 8 bases are shared with TRBD1. With V trimmed by 3 bases and J by 2 bases, 8 bases remained unmatched. This CDR3 region has 16 residues. Germline CDR1 and CDR2: KGHSH and LQKENI. In DNA, the CDR3 is TGTGCCAGCTCACCGATCCGGGACAGGAAAAACTATGGCTACACCTTC. This gives the protein CASSPIRDRKNYGYTF.

This clone came up a few times. V gene TRBV7-9 combines with J gene TRBJ2-7; D not certain. CDR3 length equals 12 residues. Trimming removed 5 bases from V and 0 bases from J, with 5 bases in between. Germline V CDR1 and CDR2: SEHNR, FQNEAQ (reference sequence). CDR3 sequence: CASSPNSYEQYF. CDR3 coding DNA: TGTGCCAGCAGCCCCAACTCCTACGAGCAGTACTTC.